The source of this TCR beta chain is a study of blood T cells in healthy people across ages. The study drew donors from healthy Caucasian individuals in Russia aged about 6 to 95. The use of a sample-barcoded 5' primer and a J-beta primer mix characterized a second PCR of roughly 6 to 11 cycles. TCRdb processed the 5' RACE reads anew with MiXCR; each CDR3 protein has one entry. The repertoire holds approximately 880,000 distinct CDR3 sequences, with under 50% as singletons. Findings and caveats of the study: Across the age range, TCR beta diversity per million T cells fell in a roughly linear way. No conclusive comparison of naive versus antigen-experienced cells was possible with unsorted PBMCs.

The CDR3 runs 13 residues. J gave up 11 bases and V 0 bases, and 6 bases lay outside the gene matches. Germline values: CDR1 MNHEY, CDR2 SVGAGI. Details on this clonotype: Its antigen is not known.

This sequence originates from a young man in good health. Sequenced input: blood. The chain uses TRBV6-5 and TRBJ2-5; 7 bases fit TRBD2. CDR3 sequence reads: CASSYSIRGGQYF. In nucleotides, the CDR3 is TGTGCCAGCAGTTACTCGATTAGGGGAGGGCAGTACTTC.